The 21 T cell receptor beta chains presented below share a single source sample, sequenced in a study of blood T cell repertoires in COVID-19. Data came from immunoSEQ multiplex PCR; TCRdb stores just in-frame clones and leaves some out. This table has 430,000 or so clones, approximately 90% appearing once. The sample taken for sequencing was PBMCs or T cells enriched from blood (not recorded which). These TCRs come from a young woman who had been exposed to COVID-19.

This CDR3 reads CASSQSSGVSGNQPQHF. The DNA for the CDR3 is TGTGCCAGCAGCCAATCTTCAGGGGTTTCGGGCAATCAGCCCCAGCATTTT. The chain recombines TRBV14 with TRBJ1-5; TRBD1 is a possible D gene (6 bases). CDR3 length: 17 amino acids. The V gene's germline CDR1 is SGHDN and CDR2 FVKESK. V dropped 2 bases and J dropped 2 bases, with 16 bases sitting between them.

V and J are TRBV3-1 (or the pseudogene TRBV3-2) and TRBJ1-3; D not certain. The ends were cut back, 9 bases at V and 0 bases at J, with 9 bases in the middle. CDR1 is LGHDT and CDR2 is YNNKEL in the germline V gene (reference sequence). The CDR3 runs to 13 residues. Here the CDR3 DNA reads TGTGCCAGTCGGTACAGCTCTGGAAACACCATATATTTT. Encoded protein: CASRYSSGNTIYF.

This chain uses TRBV28 with TRBJ1-4, with 9 bases lining up with TRBD1. Trimming removed 3 bases from V and 8 bases from J; junction bases left unmatched: 7. The germline V gene encodes CDR1 MDHEN and CDR2 SYDVKM. This CDR3 is built from 15 residues. CDR3 sequence (DNA): TGTGCCAGCAGTTTCCAGACAGGGGGAAACGAAAAACTGTTTTTT. Translated: CASSFQTGGNEKLFF.

The V call is TRBV5-1, the J call TRBJ2-5; 12 bases map to TRBD2. The CDR3 is 18 residues long. Losses at the gene ends were 3 bases for V and 3 bases for J; bases not matched to a gene: 12. Germline V lookup: CDR1 SGHRS, CDR2 YFSETQ. CDR3 loop: CASSSITGLAGGKETQYF. The CDR3 DNA is TGCGCCAGCAGCTCAATAACAGGGCTAGCGGGAGGGAAAGAGACCCAGTACTTC.

J is TRBJ1-1 and V is TRBV6-6, with TRBD1 matching over 10 bases. Losses at the gene ends were 5 bases for V and 1 base for J; bases not matched to a gene: 7. CDR1 is MNHNY, CDR2 SVGAGI, per germline (reference sequence). The CDR3 length is 16 residues. CDR3 protein: CASSRGTGVSNTEAFF. The CDR3 DNA sequence: TGTGCCAGCAGTCGAGGGACAGGGGTTTCGAACACTGAAGCTTTCTTT.

The chain links TRBV30 to TRBJ1-5; a weak D match, TRBD1 (5 bases). V lost 4 bases, J lost 5 bases, and 12 bases lay in between. The CDR3 extends over 13 amino acids. CDR1 is GTSNPN and CDR2 is SVGIG in the germline V gene (reference sequence). CDR3 DNA: TGTGCCTGGAACCCACAGGCGCATCAGCCCCAGCATTTT. This gives the protein CAWNPQAHQPQHF.

With regard to this clone: This specimen includes other DNA sequences encoding the same CDR3. The J gene is TRBJ1-5, the V gene TRBV5-1, with TRBD1 matching 7 bases. This CDR3 contains 13 residues. The V gene end was trimmed by 1 base and the J gene end by 5 bases; junction bases not matched to a gene: 0. In germline, CDR1 is SGHRS, CDR2 YFSETQ. CDR3 nucleotides: TGCGCCAGCAGCTTGACAGGGGATCAGCCCCAGCATTTT. Protein sequence: CASSLTGDQPQHF.

V and J are TRBV9 and TRBJ1-2; no definite D call. V was shortened by 7 bases and J by 7 bases, with 23 bases between the two germline ends. Germline V lookup: CDR1 SGDLS, CDR2 YYNGEE. The CDR3 totals 15 residues. The CDR3 sequence: CASLVFGPRSSGYTF. The CDR3 DNA is TGTGCCAGCCTGGTGTTTGGTCCTAGGTCATCTGGCTACACCTTC.

The chain combines TRBV29-1 with TRBJ2-7, with D hard to call. Germline values: CDR1 SQVTM, CDR2 ANQGSEA. The CDR3 covers 13 residues. V dropped 3 bases and J dropped 3 bases, with 12 bases sitting between them. The CDR3 DNA is TGCAGCGTTGATGGGCAGAACGACTACGAGCAGTACTTC. It translates to CSVDGQNDYEQYF.

This chain uses TRBV5-1 with TRBJ2-7; TRBD2 matches at 10 bases. The CDR3 is 18 residues long. Germline V gene sequence: CDR1 SGHRS, CDR2 YFSETQ. With 4 bases clipped from V and 1 base from J, the junction kept 14 bases outside the gene matches. CDR3 in amino acids: CASSLQELAGVGSYEQYF. The CDR3 coding sequence is TGCGCCAGCAGCCTGCAGGAGCTAGCGGGAGTAGGGTCCTACGAGCAGTACTTC.

This chain uses TRBV7-6 with TRBJ1-1, with 7 bases fitting TRBD1. Losses at the gene ends were 6 bases for V and 1 base for J; bases not matched to a gene: 5. Germline lookup yields CDR1 SGHVS and CDR2 FNYEAQ. There are 14 residues in the CDR3. Here the CDR3 DNA reads TGTGCCAGCAGTCGACGACAGGGGAACACTGAAGCTTTCTTT. Translation: CASSRRQGNTEAFF.

The chain combines TRBV19 with TRBJ2-1; a possible D gene is TRBD1 (5 bases). CDR1 is LNHDA and CDR2 is SQIVND in the germline V gene (reference sequence). This CDR3 has 13 residues. V was trimmed by 5 bases and J by 7 bases, leaving 12 bases between them. The CDR3 nucleotides read TGTGCCAGTAGTGGGGCCCTGAGGAATGAGCAGTTCTTC. It is translated as CASSGALRNEQFF.

This clone was counted once. V is TRBV18 and J is TRBJ1-3; tentative D call: TRBD1 (6 bases). V lost 6 bases and J lost 3, with 33 bases in between. Germline lookup yields CDR1 KGHSH and CDR2 LQKENI. The length of the CDR3 is 21 residues. This CDR3 reads CASSLVGGIRIGTPNGNTIYF. The CDR3 DNA reads TGTGCCAGCTCCCTTGTGGGTGGCATTCGAATCGGGACACCTAATGGAAACACCATATATTTT.

The chain carries TRBV3-1 (or the pseudogene TRBV3-2) and TRBJ2-3; no firm D call. CDR3 length: 12 residues. CDR1 is LGHDT, CDR2 YNNKEL, per germline (reference sequence). Trimming removed 2 bases at V and 4 bases at J, with 4 bases between. CDR3 in amino acids: CASSQISDTQYF. The CDR3 region has the DNA TGTGCCAGCAGCCAAATCTCAGATACGCAGTATTTT.

This clone has just one count. The chain has TRBV18 and TRBJ1-3; no clear D gene. The germline V gene encodes CDR1 KGHSH and CDR2 LQKENI. CDR3 length: 13 residues. V was cut by 4 bases and J by 3 bases, with 7 bases left in between. Here the CDR3 DNA reads TGTGCCAGCTCACTTACAATTGGAAACACCATATATTTT. This encodes CASSLTIGNTIYF.

This clone appeared a single time. The rearrangement uses TRBV7-9 and TRBJ2-7; 7 bases are a match to TRBD1. Per the germline V gene, CDR1 is SEHNR and CDR2 is FQNEAQ (reference sequence). This CDR3 is built from 12 residues. J lost 5 bases, V lost 5 bases, and 3 bases had no gene match. CDR3 bases: TGTGCCAGCAGCACCACAGGGGACGAGCAGTACTTC. This codes for CASSTTGDEQYF.

The chain is built from TRBV10-3 and TRBJ1-2; a weak D match, TRBD1 (6 bases). V was cut by 8 bases and J by 2 bases, with 15 bases left in between. The CDR3 is 14 amino acids. Germline-derived CDR1 and CDR2 are ENHRY and SYGVKD. The CDR3 region is CAIGSRTENYGYTF. CDR3 sequence (DNA): TGTGCCATCGGCTCTAGGACAGAGAACTATGGCTACACCTTC.

This clone was counted a single time. The CDR3 coding sequence is TGTGCCAGCAAAAAGCTCAGAAACGGTGGGAGGGCCTACGAGCAGTACTTC. This sequence encodes CASKKLRNGGRAYEQYF. This chain connects TRBV28 to TRBJ2-7; TRBD2 agrees at 7 bases. Germline CDR1 and CDR2: MDHEN and SYDVKM. The CDR3 spans 17 residues. V was clipped by 7 bases and J by 2 bases; unmatched bases: 17. The variable domain in full, with the rest retrieved from reference TRBV28 and TRBJ2-7, is DVKVTQSSRYLVKRTGEKVFLECVQDMDHENMFWYRQDPGLGLRLIYFSYDVKMKEKGDIPEGYSVSREKKERFSLILESASTNQTSMYLCASKKLRNGGRAYEQYFGPGTRLTVT.

A remark on this clone: Other DNA sequences in the sample encode the same CDR3. CDR3 nucleotides: TGCAGCGTTGAAGACAGGGGATACGAGCAGTACTTC. It translates to CSVEDRGYEQYF. V gene TRBV29-1 combines with J gene TRBJ2-7; D is possibly TRBD1 (6 bases). The CDR3 sequence is 12 residues long. Trimming removed 0 bases at V and 4 bases at J, with 7 bases between. The germline CDR1 and CDR2 sequences are SQVTM and ANQGSEA.

V usage is TRBV6-6 and J usage is TRBJ2-3; D gene ambiguous. Trimming took off 8 bases at V and 0 bases at J, with 18 bases between the two ends. Germline CDR1 reads MNHNY; CDR2 reads SVGAGI (reference sequence). The CDR3 runs 16 residues. CDR3 bases: TGTGCCAGCCTACGGCAGCGACCGGATAGCACAGATACGCAGTATTTT. It translates to CASLRQRPDSTDTQYF.

V gene TRBV19 combines with J gene TRBJ2-2, with a weak D call TRBD2 (6 bases). Germline-derived CDR1 and CDR2 are LNHDA and SQIVND (reference sequence). With 5 bases removed from V and 4 bases from J, the gap between germline ends came to 11 bases. There are 14 residues in the CDR3. CDR3 nucleotides: TGTGCCAGTAGTTGGTCTAGCGCCACCGGGGAGCTGTTTTTT. It specifies CASSWSSATGELFF.